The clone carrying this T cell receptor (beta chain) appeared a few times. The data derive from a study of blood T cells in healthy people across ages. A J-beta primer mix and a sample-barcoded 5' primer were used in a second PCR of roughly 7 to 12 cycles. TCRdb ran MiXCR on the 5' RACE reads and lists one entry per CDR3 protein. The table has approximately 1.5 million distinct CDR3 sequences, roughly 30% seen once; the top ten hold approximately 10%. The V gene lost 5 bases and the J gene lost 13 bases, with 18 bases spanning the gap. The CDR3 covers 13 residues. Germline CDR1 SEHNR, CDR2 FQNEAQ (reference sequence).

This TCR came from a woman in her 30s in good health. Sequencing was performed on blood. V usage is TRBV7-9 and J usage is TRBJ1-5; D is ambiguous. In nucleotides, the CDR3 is TGTGCCAGCAGCCCTATAAGGAACCAAGGTCAGCATTTT. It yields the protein CASSPIRNQGQHF.